The rows below give T cell receptor beta chains drawn from one sample of a study of blood T cell repertoires in COVID-19. Profiling relied on immunoSEQ multiplex PCR, and the TCRdb table lists in-frame clones only, not all of them. Found here are about 160,000 clones, approximately 81% of them singletons; the top ten hold about 5.7%. The specimen sequenced was PBMCs or T cells enriched from blood (not recorded which). Receptors were obtained from a woman aged 35 to 49 with acute COVID-19. The CDR3 runs from the conserved cysteine through the conserved F or W. The order of the fields is V gene, clone size, D gene, J gene, CDR3 DNA, CDR3 protein. The D gene is left open where the match is weak. Clone size is shown for a subset of rows, as once, few, many or a class of expanded clone.

TRBV10-2,-,TRBD2,TRBJ2-1,TGCGCCAGCGGGCTGATCCTAGCGGGAGATCACAATGAGCAGTTCTTC,CASGLILAGDHNEQFF
TRBV27,-,-,TRBJ2-7,TGTGCCAGCATCATGGGCAGGGAGCAGTACTTC,CASIMGREQYF
TRBV4-2,-,-,TRBJ2-1,TGTGCCAGCAGCCGGCCCCCGGGGGAGAGGCAGAATGAGCAGTTCTTC,CASSRPPGERQNEQFF
TRBV11-3,-,-,TRBJ2-1,TGTGCCAGCAGCTTAGAACGGAGGAGCTCCTACAATGAGCAGTTCTTC,CASSLERRSSYNEQFF
TRBV30,-,-,TRBJ1-6,TGTGCCTTAGCCGGGAATTGGGATTCACCCCTCCACTTT,CALAGNWDSPLHF
TRBV2,-,TRBD2,TRBJ2-3,TGTGCCAGCAGGATGATACTAGCGGGAGCGGATACGCAGTATTTT,CASRMILAGADTQYF
TRBV28,-,-,TRBJ1-6,TGTGCCAGCAGTTTGATCGGCGGGACCTATAATTCACCCCTCCACTTT,CASSLIGGTYNSPLHF
TRBV7-9,-,-,TRBJ1-3,TGTGCCAGCAGCTCGATAGACTACACTAGCGGAAACACCATATATTTT,CASSSIDYTSGNTIYF
TRBV11-1,-,-,TRBJ2-7,TGTGCCAGCAGCTTACAACCACAGGGCTCCTACGAGCAGTACTTC,CASSLQPQGSYEQYF
TRBV15,-,TRBD2,TRBJ2-3,TGTGCCACCAGCAGAGGGCCTAGCGGAAGCACAGATACGCAGTATTTT,CATSRGPSGSTDTQYF
TRBV7-3,many,-,TRBJ2-7,TGTGCCAGCAGCTTAAAGGCGGGCTACGAGCAGTACTTC,CASSLKAGYEQYF
TRBV5-1,-,-,TRBJ1-1,TGCGCCAGCAGCGAGGGTGGGGACACTGAAGCTTTCTTT,CASSEGGDTEAFF
TRBV11-2,-,TRBD2,TRBJ2-2,TGTGCCAGCAGCCCAATGACTAGCGGGAGCACCGGGGAGCTGTTTTTT,CASSPMTSGSTGELFF
TRBV11-2,-,-,TRBJ2-1,TGTGCCAGCAGCTTATACCGGGACAACAATGAGCAGTTCTTC,CASSLYRDNNEQFF
TRBV3-1/TRBV3-2,-,-,TRBJ1-2,TGTGCCAGCAGCCTTAGGTTTGCGGGGGATGGCTACACCTTC,CASSLRFAGDGYTF
TRBV12-5,-,TRBD2,TRBJ2-7,TGTGCTAGTGGTTTAGCGGGAGTACTTCGGGGCGAGCAGTACTTC,CASGLAGVLRGEQYF
TRBV2,-,TRBD2,TRBJ2-3,TGTGCCAGCAGTGAAAGTACGGGAGGGCTTCAAGATACGCAGTATTTT,CASSESTGGLQDTQYF
TRBV11-2,-,TRBD1,TRBJ1-4,TGTGCCAGCAGCTTGATGACAGGGATTTCTAATGAAAAACTGTTTTTT,CASSLMTGISNEKLFF
TRBV12-3/TRBV12-4,once,-,TRBJ1-1,TGTGCCAGCAGTTGGACAGTGAACACTGAAGCTTTCTTT,CASSWTVNTEAFF
TRBV19,-,-,TRBJ2-7,TGTGCCAGTGCCTTCCAAGCGCCGGGGTACGAGCAGTACTTC,CASAFQAPGYEQYF
TRBV29-1,-,-,TRBJ2-1,TGCAGCGTTGAAGAAGGAGGCCCGGAGCAGTTCTTC,CSVEEGGPEQFF
TRBV2,-,TRBD2,TRBJ2-1,TGTGCCAGCAGTGTGGGACTAGCGGGAGGGAATGAGCAGTTCTTC,CASSVGLAGGNEQFF
TRBV6-1,-,TRBD2,TRBJ2-2,TGTGCCAGCAGTGAAGCCCGGGGACTAAGGGCGAACACCGGGGAGCTGTTTTTT,CASSEARGLRANTGELFF
TRBV4-2,-,-,TRBJ1-4,TGTGCCAGCAGCCAACCCCTAAGGGGAGGGGGGGAAAAACTGTTTTTT,CASSQPLRGGGEKLFF
TRBV19,-,TRBD2,TRBJ2-1,TGTGCCAGTTCGGGACTAGCGGGAGCTCAACCACACAATGAGCAGTTCTTC,CASSGLAGAQPHNEQFF
TRBV15,-,-,TRBJ2-4,TGTGCCACCAGCAGAGATCAGGCGATACTAGCCAAAAACATTCAGTACTTC,CATSRDQAILAKNIQYF
TRBV7-2,-,-,TRBJ2-7,TGTGCCAGCAGCTTGGGGGCAGGTTGGGAGCAGTACTTC,CASSLGAGWEQYF
TRBV6-6,-,-,TRBJ2-1,TGTGCCAGCAGACCTAGCGCCACCCCCAGTGAGCAGTTCTTC,CASRPSATPSEQFF
TRBV9,-,-,TRBJ2-3,TGTGCCAGCAGCGCCCGACTACTAAGCACAGATACGCAGTATTTT,CASSARLLSTDTQYF
TRBV11-2,-,-,TRBJ1-2,TGTGCCAGCAGCCCACGACAAGGGAGGGGGTATGGCTACACCTTC,CASSPRQGRGYGYTF
TRBV5-6,-,-,TRBJ1-5,TGTGCCAGCAGCTTGCGGTCGGGGTATCAGCCCCAGCATTTT,CASSLRSGYQPQHF
TRBV3-1/TRBV3-2,-,TRBD1,TRBJ1-6,TGTGCCACCCGTTCCGGGGACAGGGGAAGTTCACCCCTCCACTTT,CATRSGDRGSSPLHF
TRBV18,-,TRBD2,TRBJ2-1,TGTGCCAGCTCACCTTCCAGCGGGGTAACCTACAATGAGCAGTTCTTC,CASSPSSGVTYNEQFF
TRBV6-5,-,-,TRBJ1-1,TGTGCCAGCAGAACAGGGCCCACTGAAGCTTTCTTT,CASRTGPTEAFF
TRBV29-1,-,TRBD1,TRBJ1-2,TGCAGCGTTCGGACAGGGGGCGTGTATGGCTACACCTTC,CSVRTGGVYGYTF
TRBV14,-,TRBD2,TRBJ2-5,TGTGCCAGCAGCCAAGATCATAATACGGGGGGAGAGACCCAGTACTTC,CASSQDHNTGGETQYF
TRBV27,few,TRBD2,TRBJ2-7,TGTGCCAGCCGTAGCGGGAACCTTCTAAGCTACGAGCAGTACTTC,CASRSGNLLSYEQYF
TRBV6-5,-,TRBD2,TRBJ2-5,TGTGCCAGCGCTAGCGGGAGCGGTCGGCAAGAGACCCAGTACTTC,CASASGSGRQETQYF
TRBV9,once,TRBD2,TRBJ2-4,TGTGCCAGCAGCTTCGGGACTAGTGGAGCCAAAAACATTCAGTACTTC,CASSFGTSGAKNIQYF
TRBV6-5,-,TRBD1,TRBJ1-5,TGTGCCAGCACCTCTTGGGACAGGGTGATAGCCCAGCATTTT,CASTSWDRVIAQHF
TRBV30,few,-,TRBJ1-1,TGTGCCTGGAGTGAGGACATTCGGAACACTGAAGCTTTCTTT,CAWSEDIRNTEAFF
TRBV7-9,-,-,TRBJ1-5,TGTGCCAGCAGCTTAGGCGGATCCTCACCTAATCAGCCCCAGCATTTT,CASSLGGSSPNQPQHF
TRBV7-9,few,TRBD1,TRBJ1-1,TGTGCCAGCAGCTTAAAAGGGACAGGGAAAAACACTGAAGCTTTCTTT,CASSLKGTGKNTEAFF
TRBV18,-,TRBD2,TRBJ2-5,TGTGCCAGCTCACCGGGGACTAGCTGGAACCAAGAGACCCAGTACTTC,CASSPGTSWNQETQYF
TRBV27,-,TRBD1,TRBJ2-2,TGTGCCAGCAGGTTAAGGGGACAGAATATTGCCTCGAACACCGGGGAGCTGTTTTTT,CASRLRGQNIASNTGELFF
TRBV19,-,TRBD2,TRBJ2-1,TGTGCCAGTACTCTCCGGGGTAGCGGGCGTGAGCAGTTCTTC,CASTLRGSGREQFF
TRBV9,once,TRBD2,TRBJ2-5,TGTGCCAGCAGCACTATAGCGGGTCAAGAGACCCAGTACTTC,CASSTIAGQETQYF
TRBV30,-,TRBD1,TRBJ2-1,TGTGCCTGGAGTCCCGGGACAGGCTACAATGAGCAGTTCTTC,CAWSPGTGYNEQFF
TRBV21-1,-,-,TRBJ2-1,TGTGCCAGCAGCACACTTCGGGAGGAGAAGGGGAACAATGAGCAGTTCTTC,CASSTLREEKGNNEQFF
TRBV13,-,-,TRBJ1-1,TGTGCCAGCAGCTCGTGGACGGGAACGGAAGCTTTCTTT,CASSSWTGTEAFF
TRBV11-1,-,-,TRBJ2-3,TGTGCCAGCAGCTTAGGTGGGCGCACAGATACGCAGTATTTT,CASSLGGRTDTQYF
TRBV2,-,-,TRBJ1-4,TGTGCCAGCAGGGTACAGGGTATAGGGGAAAAACTGTTTTTT,CASRVQGIGEKLFF
TRBV7-2,-,-,TRBJ2-3,TGTGCCAGCAGCTTAAGGGGGTCTGATACGCAGTATTTT,CASSLRGSDTQYF
TRBV3-1/TRBV3-2,-,-,TRBJ1-6,TGTGCCAGCAGCCAATTCCCCCCACAGGGATCCTATAATTCACCCCTCCACTTT,CASSQFPPQGSYNSPLHF